Listed below are T cell receptor beta chains from one sample, sequenced in a study of tumor-infiltrating lymphocytes in oesophageal squamous cell carcinoma. In TCRdb, the PCR reads were re-called with MiXCR into one record per CDR3 protein. This sample has about 21,000 distinct CDR3 sequences; under 45% occur once, and the top ten carry roughly 12%. Sequencing was done on a sample of esophageal tumor tissue. All receptors come from a male donor with esophageal squamous cell carcinoma. Both conserved end residues are part of each CDR3. A D gene is named only where the DNA matches it firmly. The size of a clone is reported for some rows only, either as once, few or many, or as a class for expanded clones.

J	length	V	size	D	DNA	CDR3
TRBJ2-1	13	TRBV7-6	NA	NA	TGTGCCAGCAGCGCTCAAGCGAACACTGAAGCTTGCTTC	CASSAQANTEACF
TRBJ1-1	15	TRBV28	many	NA	TGTGCCAGCAGTTTACGGGGGGGGCTGAACACTGAAGCTTTCTTT	CASSLRGGLNTEAFF
TRBJ1-1	13	TRBV19	few	NA	TGTGCCAGTAGTGCGGACTGGGGCACTGAAGCTTTCTTT	CASSADWGTEAFF
TRBJ2-1	17	TRBV24-1	many	TRBD2	TGTGCCACCATGGGACTATCTGCACCCAGCTCCTACAATGAGCAGTTCTTC	CATMGLSAPSSYNEQFF
TRBJ2-7	11	TRBV7-2	medium-sized	NA	TGTGCCAGCAGCTTAATATCCGAGCAGTACTTC	CASSLISEQYF
TRBJ1-3	16	TRBV7-6	many	NA	TGTGCCAGCAGCTTAAGTGGTACGGGGGGTAGGAACACCATATATTTT	CASSLSGTGGRNTIYF
TRBJ2-2	16	TRBV6-1	many	TRBD1	TGTGCCAGCACCACAGGGGGGCAGGGGGCTGCCGGGGAGCTGTTTTTT	CASTTGGQGAAGELFF
TRBJ2-7	12	TRBV7-9	once	TRBD1	TGTGCCAGCAGCCTAAGACAGGGTGAGCAGTACTTC	CASSLRQGEQYF
TRBJ2-5	15	TRBV7-2	medium-sized	TRBD1	TGTGCCAGCAGCCACGGACAGGGGGCGGGAGAGACCCAGTACTTC	CASSHGQGAGETQYF
TRBJ2-7	15	TRBV7-8	medium-sized	TRBD1	TGTGCCAGCAGCTCATCCGGGACAGGGACGTACGAGCAGTACTTC	CASSSSGTGTYEQYF
TRBJ2-7	15	TRBV24-1	few	TRBD2	TGTGCCATCGGGACTAGCGGGGCGGTCGTCAATGAGCAGTACTTC	CAIGTSGAVVNEQYF
TRBJ2-1	18	TRBV6-1	few	NA	TGTGCCAGCAGTGAAGCAGGTATAGGGCTAAGCTCCTACAATGAGCAGTTCTTC	CASSEAGIGLSSYNEQFF
TRBJ2-1	15	TRBV7-3	NA	NA	TGTGCCAGCAGCCAGCGAGGGAGCTCCTACAATGAGCAGTTCTTC	CASSQRGSSYNEQFF
TRBJ2-7	17	TRBV7-6	NA	TRBD1	TGTGCCAGCAGCTTAGTTACCGGGACAGGGATCCCCTACGAGCAGTACTTC	CASSLVTGTGIPYEQYF
TRBJ1-1	13	TRBV11-2	many	NA	TGTGCCAGCAGCTTCACAGTCGGCACTGAAGCTTTCTTT	CASSFTVGTEAFF
TRBJ2-3	14	TRBV12-3/TRBV12-4	medium-sized	TRBD1	TGTGCCAGCAGAAGACAGGGGCTCACAGATACGCAGTATTTT	CASRRQGLTDTQYF
TRBJ2-4	14	TRBV7-6	once	NA	TGTGCCAGCAGCTACGGGACTCACGAGGGCATTCAGTACTTC	CASSYGTHEGIQYF
TRBJ2-1	14	TRBV10-3	NA	TRBD1	TGTGCCATCAGTTGGGACAGGGATTACAATGAGCAGTTCTTC	CAISWDRDYNEQFF
TRBJ1-4	16	TRBV4-2	many	NA	TGTGCCAGCAGCCAAGATCATTATACGGGTGGTGAAAAACTGTTTTTT	CASSQDHYTGGEKLFF
TRBJ2-1	15	TRBV7-6	few	NA	TGTGCCAGCGGTGTAATAAGGCACTGGGCCAATGAGCAGTTCTTC	CASGVIRHWANEQFF
TRBJ2-5	13	TRBV2	NA	NA	TGTGCCAGCAGAGCCGGACCCGGCCAGACCCAGTACTTC	CASRAGPGQTQYF
TRBJ2-3	14	TRBV7-3	many	NA	TGTGCCAGCAGCTTAGGGACCACGACCGGGGAGCTGTATTTT	CASSLGTTTGELYF
TRBJ1-1	16	TRBV19	NA	TRBD1	TGTGCCAGTAGCCCGGGACAGGGGGGAATGAACACTGAAGCTTTCTTT	CASSPGQGGMNTEAFF
TRBJ2-6	18	TRBV6-1	NA	TRBD2	TGTGCCAGCAGTGAAGTTCTAGCGGGAAGCTCTGGGGCCAACGTCCTGACTTTC	CASSEVLAGSSGANVLTF
TRBJ2-7	13	TRBV12-3/TRBV12-4	NA	TRBD1	TGTGCCCAAGGGGGGGACAGGGAGGGTAAGCAGTACTTC	CAQGGDREGKQYF
TRBJ2-5	14	TRBV5-3	NA	TRBD1	TGTGCCAGCAGCCAAGACAGGGATGGAGAGACCCAGTACTTC	CASSQDRDGETQYF
TRBJ2-3	16	TRBV6-5	NA	NA	TGTGCCAGCAGTGACCTAGGGACTTCGGGCACCGAGGAGCTGTATTTT	CASSDLGTSGTEELYF